One sample yielded the 8 T cell receptor beta chains listed below, sequenced in a study of graft-versus-host responses after intestinal transplantation. Repertoires were generated with immunoSEQ multiplex PCR, while TCRdb's copy carries only in-frame clones and drops some. The sample consists of roughly 40,000 clones, roughly 86% of them appearing once. The input for sequencing was PBMCs, taken 267 days after transplant. These receptors came from a human patient who received an intestinal transplant, so some T cells may come from the graft donor.

The chain has TRBV4-1 and TRBJ2-5; unclear D gene. This CDR3 contains 14 residues. Per the germline V gene, CDR1 is MGHRA and CDR2 is YSYEKL. V gave up 0 bases and J gave up 2 bases, with 7 bases separating them. Here the CDR3 DNA reads TGCGCCAGCAGCCAAGATGGCCTTCAAGAGACCCAGTACTTC. Amino acid sequence: CASSQDGLQETQYF.

The chain joins TRBV2 to TRBJ1-3; D gene uncertain. Germline V lookup: CDR1 SNHLY, CDR2 FYNNEI. The CDR3 extends over 14 amino acids. V was clipped by 3 bases and J by 1 base, with 7 bases between them. CDR3 loop: CASSDQPSGNTIYF. The CDR3 region has the DNA TGTGCCAGCAGTGATCAGCCATCTGGAAACACCATATATTTT.

The chain combines TRBV7-9 with TRBJ1-2, with a weak D call TRBD1 (6 bases). Per germline, CDR1 SEHNR and CDR2 FQNEAQ (reference sequence). The length of the CDR3 is 18 residues. Trimming removed 2 bases at V and 0 bases at J, with 19 bases between. CDR3 DNA: TGTGCCAGCAGCTTAACCCATTCACAGGGTTCGGCTAACTATGGCTACACCTTC. Residues: CASSLTHSQGSANYGYTF.

The rearrangement links TRBV6-1 to TRBJ1-5; 8 nucleotides match TRBD1. This CDR3 spans 11 amino acids. Per germline, CDR1 MNHNS and CDR2 SASEGT. J was trimmed by 15 bases and V by 4 bases; bases with no gene match: 5. The CDR3 DNA follows: TGTGCCAGCAGTGGCGCCGGGACAGGGCATTTT. It specifies CASSGAGTGHF.

The V gene is TRBV30, the J gene TRBJ2-2; D remains unclear. Germline values: CDR1 GTSNPN, CDR2 SVGIG (reference sequence). CDR3 size: 11 residues. V was trimmed by 5 bases and J by 3 bases, leaving 4 bases between them. The CDR3 loop reads CAWADTGELFF. The CDR3, as DNA: TGTGCCTGGGCCGACACCGGGGAGCTGTTTTTT.

This clone was picked up one time. This rearrangement joins TRBV5-1 to TRBJ2-5; D is unresolved. The length of the CDR3 is 15 residues. V lost 0 bases to trimming and J lost 0 bases, with 9 bases between them. The germline gives CDR1 SGHRS, CDR2 YFSETQ. The CDR3 sequence: CASSLVPPYQETQYF. CDR3 DNA: TGCGCCAGCAGCTTGGTTCCACCGTACCAAGAGACCCAGTACTTC.

This chain uses TRBV5-6 with TRBJ2-2; D tentatively reads TRBD1 or TRBD2 (5 bases each). CDR3 length equals 15 residues. Germline V gene data show CDR1 as SGHDT and CDR2 as YYEEEE. Between the trimmed V and J ends, which lost 4 bases and 4 bases, there was a span of 14 bases. CDR3 region: CASSDGAQSTGELFF. CDR3 nucleotide sequence: TGTGCCAGCAGCGACGGGGCACAAAGCACCGGGGAGCTGTTTTTT.

This rearrangement joins TRBV6-9 to TRBJ1-2; 8 bases match TRBD1. CDR3 length equals 14 residues. CDR1 is MNHGY and CDR2 is SVAAGI in the germline V gene. The J segment lost 3 bases and the V segment lost 2 bases, leaving 2 bases of the junction unmatched. In nucleotides, the CDR3 is TGTGCCAGCAGTTATCCGGACAGGGACTATGGCTACACCTTC. This encodes CASSYPDRDYGYTF.